This T cell receptor (beta chain) was documented in a study of blood T cell repertoires in COVID-19. Turning to the study itself: COVID-19 samples collected from the United States, Italy and Spain covered acute and convalescent phases.

Seattle-derived patients entered the study during active infection and were followed longitudinally. The method was immunoSEQ multiplex PCR; TCRdb's version includes in-frame clones alone and lacks a portion of them. Of fewer than 400,000 clones in the sample, around nine tenths were seen once. The sequenced sample was peripheral blood. The clonotype comes from a woman aged 25 to 39 with COVID-19, enrolled during active disease.

The CDR3 here is CASSQGSSYEQYF. The CDR3 DNA follows: TGTGCCAGCAGCCAAGGGAGCTCCTACGAGCAGTACTTC. The chain uses TRBV3-1 (or the pseudogene TRBV3-2) and TRBJ2-7; D not certain. Germline CDR1 is LGHDT and CDR2 is YNNKEL (reference sequence). The CDR3 totals 13 residues. Trimming pared 1 base from V and 0 bases from J, leaving 4 bases between.